These 22 T cell receptor beta chains were sequenced from one sample in a study of regulatory T cells in long-lasting Graves disease. For TCR beta, libraries came from iRepertoire HTBI primers and Arm-PCR of CDR3 regions. TCRdb redid the calling of the multiplex PCR reads with MiXCR, one entry per CDR3 protein. The sample yields roughly 500,000 distinct CDR3 sequences, about 20% seen once. The time point was: persistent/refractory GD, antithyroid drugs over 5 years with positive TRAb. PBMC-extracted RNA yielded the TCR library. Specimen: peripheral blood mononuclear cells (PBMCs), collected when the disease was refractory, from a patient treated with antithyroid drugs. These receptors were obtained from a female donor with Graves disease.

There are many counts of this clonotype. The rearrangement uses TRBV2 and TRBJ1-1, with 11 bases that match TRBD1. CDR1 SNHLY and CDR2 FYNNEI come from the germline V gene. V shed 7 bases and J 4 bases; nucleotides not matched to a gene: 5. The CDR3 has 14 residues. CDR3 DNA: TGTGCCAGCAAACTTGGGACAGGGGGCACTGAAGCTTTCTTT. Translating it yields CASKLGTGGTEAFF.

This clonotype has ten or more counts. This chain joins TRBV27 and TRBJ2-2, with 7 bases that match TRBD1. This CDR3 is built from 16 residues. Germline V gives CDR1 MNHEY, CDR2 SMNVEV (reference sequence). V lost 4 bases, J lost 4 bases, and 9 bases stayed unmatched. The CDR3, as DNA: TGTGCCAGCAGTTACCGACAGGGTATAATCACCGGGGAGCTGTTTTTT. Encoded protein: CASSYRQGIITGELFF.

This clonotype was recorded a few times. The chain recombines TRBV20-1 with TRBJ2-4; a possible D gene is TRBD2 (5 bases). Germline loops: CDR1 DFQATT, CDR2 SNEGSKA (reference sequence). The CDR3 has 14 amino acids. Trimming cost V 5 bases and J 6 bases, with 17 bases left between them. The CDR3 sequence is CSAPADPPLNIQYF. The CDR3 nucleotides are TGCAGTGCTCCAGCGGATCCTCCTCTAAACATTCAGTACTTC.

This clonotype was detected ten times or more. V is TRBV11-2 and J is TRBJ2-7; D remains ambiguous. CDR1 SGHAT and CDR2 FQNNGV come from the germline V gene. Trimming took 0 bases from V and 7 from J, leaving 10 bases between them. CDR3 length: 13 amino acids. CDR3 protein: CASSLDPFREQYF. The DNA for the CDR3 is TGTGCCAGCAGCTTAGACCCGTTCAGAGAGCAGTACTTC.

In its sample, this clonotype was seen many times. The gene calls are TRBV27 and TRBJ2-7; TRBD1 matches at 9 bases. V trimming: 0 bases; J trimming: 5 bases; junction bases outside the gene matches: 8. Germline CDR1 reads MNHEY; CDR2 reads SMNVEV (reference sequence). CDR3 length equals 16 residues. The CDR3 loop reads CASSLSRWDRDHEQYF. In DNA, the CDR3 is TGTGCCAGCAGTTTATCGCGTTGGGACAGGGACCACGAGCAGTACTTC.

This clonotype showed up many times. The chain carries TRBV12-3 or TRBV12-4 and TRBJ1-3; TRBD1 agrees at 8 bases. This CDR3 comprises 18 residues. The trim removed 6 bases at V and 0 bases at J, leaving 13 bases unmatched. The CDR3 DNA is TGTGCCAGCAGACAAACCGGGACAGGCTTAATCTCTGGAAACACCATATATTTT. It is translated as CASRQTGTGLISGNTIYF.

This clonotype was observed at least ten times. This rearrangement joins TRBV6-1 to TRBJ2-7; 8 positions match TRBD2. The CDR3 loop spans 19 amino acids. V lost 5 bases and J lost 1; bases outside the gene matches: 19. Germline V lookup: CDR1 MNHNS, CDR2 SASEGT. CDR3 nucleotides: TGTGCCAGCAGTCCAAACAGGGCGTTGATTAGCGGGAAATCCTACGAGCAGTACTTC. This gives the protein CASSPNRALISGKSYEQYF.

This clonotype was observed many times. The chain links TRBV7-2 to TRBJ2-5, with D unclear. The germline V gene has CDR1 SGHTA and CDR2 FQGNSA. The CDR3 is made up of 16 amino acids. V lost 0 bases and J 5 bases, leaving 16 bases between the germline ends. CDR3 DNA: TGTGCCAGCAGCTTAGCATTTTCACCTAGAAGGGAGACCCAGTACTTC. Translation: CASSLAFSPRRETQYF.

Only a few counts were recorded for this clonotype. This chain links TRBV19 with TRBJ2-5, with 8 bases identical to TRBD2. Germline lookup yields CDR1 LNHDA and CDR2 SQIVND (reference sequence). Trimming removed 1 base from V and 4 bases from J; junction bases left unmatched: 2. There are 14 residues in the CDR3. CDR3 sequence (DNA): TGTGCCAGTAGTATAGCTCTAGCGGGAGAGACCCAGTACTTC. This sequence encodes CASSIALAGETQYF. The whole variable domain, remainder taken from reference TRBV19 and TRBJ2-5, is DGGITQSPKYLFRKEGQNVTLSCEQNLNHDAMYWYRQDPGQGLRLIYYSQIVNDFQKGDIAEGYSVSREKKESFPLTVTSAQKNPTAFYLCASSIALAGETQYFGPGTRLLVL.

This clonotype was picked up one time. The chain combines TRBV15 with TRBJ2-1; TRBD2 matches at 8 bases. The CDR3 loop spans 14 amino acids. CDR1 is LNHNV, CDR2 YYDKDF, per germline (reference sequence). Trimming took 1 base from V and 7 from J; bases not matched to a gene: 3. CDR3 residues: CATSRGGTRNEQFF. The CDR3 DNA sequence: TGTGCCACCAGCAGAGGAGGGACTAGGAATGAGCAGTTCTTC.

About this clonotype itself: At one end the junction does not follow the germline gene, possibly because of a read error. The V call is TRBV27, the J call TRBJ2-6; D perhaps matches TRBD1 (6 bases). The length of the CDR3 is 15 residues. Looked up from germline, CDR1 is MNHEY and CDR2 is SMNVEV (reference sequence). CDR3 sequence reads: CASSPQGTGANALTF. As DNA, the CDR3 is TGTGCCAGCAGTCCACAGGGCACTGGGGCCAACGCCCTGACTTTC. The full variable domain, with the rest looked up from reference TRBV27 and TRBJ2-6, is EAQVTQNPRYLITVTGKKLTVTCSQNMNHEYMSWYRQDPGLGLRQIYYSMNVEVTDKGDVPEGYKVSRKEKRNFPLILESPSPNQTSLYFCASSPQGTGANALTFGAGSRLTVL.

This clonotype was counted at least ten times. The chain links TRBV10-3 to TRBJ2-5; 10 bases are shared with TRBD2. V gave up 8 bases and J gave up 3 bases; unmatched junction bases: 3. CDR3 size: 13 residues. Germline lookup yields CDR1 ENHRY and CDR2 SYGVKD. CDR3 in DNA: TGTGCCATCGGGCTAGCGGGAGAAGAGACCCAGTACTTC. Its protein product is CAIGLAGEETQYF.

The chain couples TRBV19 to TRBJ1-5; D is unclear. Germline-derived CDR1 and CDR2 are LNHDA and SQIVND (reference sequence). This CDR3 comprises 17 residues. V was clipped by 5 bases and J by 0 bases, with 17 bases between them. The CDR3 DNA is TGTGCCAGTAGTCCTCGGGTCGGGGAGTATAGCAATCAGCCCCAGCATTTT. Its protein product is CASSPRVGEYSNQPQHF.

As for this clonotype: Being one base from a much bigger clone, this may be a read error. The V and J genes are TRBV7-2 and TRBJ2-7; D uncertain. The germline V gene encodes CDR1 SGHTA and CDR2 FQGNSA. CDR3 length: 12 amino acids. The CDR3 DNA reads as TGTGCCAGCAGCTTAGACAGAAGCGAGCGGTACTTC. It is translated as CASSLDRSERYF.

The chain uses TRBV28 and TRBJ2-3; 7 bases map to TRBD1. The CDR3 runs 15 residues. CDR1 is MDHEN and CDR2 is SYDVKM in the germline V gene. V shed 2 bases and J 6 bases; nucleotides not matched to a gene: 8. The DNA of the CDR3 is TGTGCCAGCAGTTTAGATCCCGCCAGGGGGGATACGCAGTATTTT. Translated, it gives CASSLDPARGDTQYF.

This clonotype has more than one count but fewer than ten. The chain carries TRBV5-1 and TRBJ2-7; 8 nucleotides align to TRBD2. The CDR3 runs to 14 residues. V shed 0 bases, J shed 5 bases, and the junction held 4 bases outside the gene matches. Per the germline V gene, CDR1 is SGHRS and CDR2 is YFSETQ. CDR3 sequence: CASSLGLAMDEQYF. CDR3 DNA: TGCGCCAGCAGCTTGGGACTAGCGATGGACGAGCAGTACTTC.

Ten or more counts support this clonotype. The chain is built from TRBV28 and TRBJ2-5; 8 positions match TRBD1. The junction had 10 bases not matched to a gene; V was cut back by 5 bases and J by 5 bases. From germline, CDR1 is MDHEN and CDR2 SYDVKM. The CDR3 consists of 15 residues. CDR3 amino acids: CASSMLQGDGETQYF. CDR3 in DNA: TGTGCCAGCAGTATGTTACAGGGGGACGGGGAGACCCAGTACTTC. The whole variable domain, remainder taken from reference TRBV28 and TRBJ2-5, is DVKVTQSSRYLVKRTGEKVFLECVQDMDHENMFWYRQDPGLGLRLIYFSYDVKMKEKGDIPEGYSVSREKKERFSLILESASTNQTSMYLCASSMLQGDGETQYFGPGTRLLVL.

This clonotype showed up many times. V is TRBV30 and J is TRBJ1-4; D unclear. The length of the CDR3 is 13 residues. Germline loops: CDR1 GTSNPN, CDR2 SVGIG (reference sequence). The V end lost 2 bases, the J end lost 2 bases, and 6 bases lay between the germline ends. CDR3 loop: CAWSRQTNEKLFF. The CDR3 DNA reads TGTGCCTGGAGTCGTCAGACTAATGAAAAACTGTTTTTT.

This chain joins TRBV10-3 and TRBJ2-1, with D perhaps TRBD1 or TRBD2 (5 bases each). Trimming removed 11 bases at V and 0 bases at J, with 14 bases between. The CDR3 extends over 14 amino acids. CDR1 ENHRY and CDR2 SYGVKD come from the germline V gene. CDR3 DNA: TGTGCCTCAGGGCGGGCCCGCTCCTACAATGAGCAGTTCTTC. Its translation: CASGRARSYNEQFF.

In this sample, this clonotype turned up a few times. The chain is built from TRBV30 and TRBJ1-1; no clear D. The V and J ends lost 0 bases and 7 bases respectively, with 6 bases between them. Germline values: CDR1 GTSNPN, CDR2 SVGIG (reference sequence). CDR3 length: 11 amino acids. The CDR3 sequence: CAWSVNFEAFF. The CDR3 DNA sequence: TGTGCCTGGAGTGTAAATTTTGAAGCTTTCTTT.

Many counts were recorded for this clonotype. The rearrangement uses TRBV28 and TRBJ2-7, with 9 bases that match TRBD1. From germline, CDR1 is MDHEN and CDR2 SYDVKM. This CDR3 is built from 15 residues. Trimming at V came to 7 bases and at J to 0 bases, leaving 7 bases not matched to a gene. CDR3 sequence: CASTMTGQGSYEQYF. The CDR3 nucleotides are TGTGCCAGCACCATGACGGGACAGGGCTCCTACGAGCAGTACTTC.

This clonotype was counted a few times. This rearrangement joins TRBV6-5 to TRBJ2-4, with 10 positions matching TRBD1. After removal of 0 bases from V and 3 bases from J, the junction contained 5 bases not matched to a gene. In germline, CDR1 is MNHEY, CDR2 SVGAGI. The CDR3 is made up of 17 amino acids. The CDR3 loop is CASSYSTRTGGKNIQYF. The DNA for the CDR3 is TGTGCCAGCAGTTACTCGACCCGGACAGGGGGCAAAAACATTCAGTACTTC.